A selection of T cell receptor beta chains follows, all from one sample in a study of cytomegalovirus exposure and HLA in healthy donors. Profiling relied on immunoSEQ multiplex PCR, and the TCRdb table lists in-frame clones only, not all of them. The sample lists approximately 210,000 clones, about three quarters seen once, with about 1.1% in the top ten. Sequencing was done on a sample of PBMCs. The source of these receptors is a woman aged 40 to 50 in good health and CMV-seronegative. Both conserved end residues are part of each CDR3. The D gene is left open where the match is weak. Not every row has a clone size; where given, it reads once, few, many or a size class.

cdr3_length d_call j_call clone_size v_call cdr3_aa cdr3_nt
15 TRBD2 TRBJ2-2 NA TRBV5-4 CASSLRTSLAGELFF TGTGCCAGCAGCTTGCGGACTAGCTTGGCCGGGGAGCTGTTTTTT
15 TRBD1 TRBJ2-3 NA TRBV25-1 CASSETTGYQDTQYF TGTGCCAGCAGTGAAACGACAGGGTATCAAGATACGCAGTATTTT
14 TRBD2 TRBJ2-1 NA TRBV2 CASSVASGINEQFF TGTGCCAGCAGTGTGGCTAGCGGGATCAATGAGCAGTTCTTC
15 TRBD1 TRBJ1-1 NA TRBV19 CASTPTGGWVTEAFF TGTGCCAGTACCCCTACAGGGGGTTGGGTTACTGAAGCTTTCTTT
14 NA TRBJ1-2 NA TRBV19 CASSNAATNYGYTF TGTGCCAGTAGTAACGCTGCTACTAACTATGGCTACACCTTC
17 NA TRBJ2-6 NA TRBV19 CASSMVEGLGGANVLTF TGTGCCAGTAGTATGGTAGAGGGCTTGGGTGGGGCCAACGTCCTGACTTTC
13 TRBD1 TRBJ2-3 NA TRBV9 CASSGGYTDTQYF TGTGCATCCTCAGGGGGCTACACAGATACGCAGTATTTT
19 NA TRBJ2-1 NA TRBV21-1 CASSKAEKAGGSSYNEQFF TGTGCCAGCAGCAAAGCGGAGAAGGCGGGAGGGAGCTCCTACAATGAGCAGTTCTTC
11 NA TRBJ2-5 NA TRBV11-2 CASSSRETQYF TGTGCCAGCAGCTCCCGTGAGACCCAGTACTTC
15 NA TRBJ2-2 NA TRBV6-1 CASSEGSGDTGELFF TGTGCCAGCAGTGAAGGGTCAGGGGACACCGGGGAGCTGTTTTTT
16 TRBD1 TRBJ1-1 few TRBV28 CASSLTRDRVNTEAFF TGTGCCAGCAGTTTAACAAGGGACAGGGTGAACACTGAAGCTTTCTTT
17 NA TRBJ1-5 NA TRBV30 CAWRGPPAGGSNQPQHF TGTGCCTGGAGGGGTCCACCGGCGGGGGGGAGCAATCAGCCCCAGCATTTT
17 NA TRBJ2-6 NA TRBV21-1 CASSTGTAGSGANVLTF TGTGCCAGCAGCACAGGGACAGCCGGCTCTGGGGCCAACGTCCTGACTTTC
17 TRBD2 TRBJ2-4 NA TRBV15 CATSRDRTSGMRNIQYF TGTGCCACCAGCAGAGATCGGACTAGCGGGATGCGAAACATTCAGTACTTC
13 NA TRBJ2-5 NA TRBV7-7 CASSTGTWGTQYF TGTGCCAGCAGCACTGGGACTTGGGGGACCCAGTACTTC
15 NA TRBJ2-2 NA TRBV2 CASPAPSGNTGELFF TGTGCCAGCCCCGCCCCCAGCGGGAACACCGGGGAGCTGTTTTTT
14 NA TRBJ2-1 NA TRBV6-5 CASSPEGGSNEQFF TGTGCCAGCAGCCCGGAGGGCGGGTCCAATGAGCAGTTCTTC
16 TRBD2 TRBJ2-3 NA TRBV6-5 CASSYSGGSRADTQYF TGTGCCAGCAGTTACTCGGGCGGGAGCAGGGCAGATACGCAGTATTTT
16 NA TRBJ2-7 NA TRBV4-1 CASSQDEGDIVYEQYF TGCGCCAGCAGCCAAGACGAGGGTGATATTGTCTACGAGCAGTACTTC
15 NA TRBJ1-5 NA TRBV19 CASSAAGRPFLPQHF TGTGCCAGTAGTGCAGCAGGGAGGCCCTTTTTGCCCCAGCATTTT
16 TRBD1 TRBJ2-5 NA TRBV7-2 CASSRTGTGYQETQYF TGTGCCAGCAGCCGTACCGGGACAGGTTATCAAGAGACCCAGTACTTC
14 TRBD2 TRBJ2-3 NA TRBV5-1 CASSPGLADDTQYF TGCGCCAGCAGCCCGGGACTAGCTGACGATACGCAGTATTTT
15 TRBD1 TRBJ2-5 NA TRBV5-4 CASSPRQGAGETQYF TGTGCCAGCAGTCCACGACAGGGGGCGGGGGAGACCCAGTACTTC
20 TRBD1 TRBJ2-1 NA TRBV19 CASSTSRRDRGPSSYNEQFF TGTGCCAGTAGTACTTCCCGCCGGGACAGGGGCCCAAGCTCCTACAATGAGCAGTTCTTC
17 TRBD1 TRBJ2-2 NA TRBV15 CATSRDLTGARTGELFF TGTGCCACCAGCAGAGACTTGACAGGGGCACGTACCGGGGAGCTGTTTTTT
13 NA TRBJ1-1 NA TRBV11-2 CASSPERGTEAFF TGTGCCAGCAGCCCAGAAAGGGGCACTGAAGCTTTCTTT
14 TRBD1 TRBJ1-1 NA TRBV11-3 CASSLEGGWTEAFF TGTGCCAGCAGCTTAGAAGGGGGCTGGACTGAAGCTTTCTTT
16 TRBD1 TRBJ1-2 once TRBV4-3 CASSQGPRTGTGGYTF TGCGCCAGCAGCCAAGGGCCCCGGACAGGTACGGGGGGCTACACCTTC
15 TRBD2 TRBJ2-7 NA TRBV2 CASREIAGGSYEQYF TGTGCCAGCAGAGAGATAGCGGGCGGCTCCTACGAGCAGTACTTC
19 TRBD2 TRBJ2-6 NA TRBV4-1 CASKQQAAGEGSGANVLTF TGCGCCAGCAAACAACAAGCGGCGGGGGAGGGCTCTGGGGCCAACGTCCTGACTTTC
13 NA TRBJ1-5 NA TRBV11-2 CASSPGGNQPQHF TGTGCCAGCAGCCCGGGTGGGAATCAGCCCCAGCATTTT
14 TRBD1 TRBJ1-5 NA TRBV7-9 CSSSSTGGNQPQHF TGTTCCAGCAGCTCGACAGGGGGCAATCAGCCCCAGCATTTT
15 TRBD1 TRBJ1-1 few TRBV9 CASSPGTGSNTEAFF TGTGCCAGCAGCCCAGGGACAGGTTCGAACACTGAAGCTTTCTTT
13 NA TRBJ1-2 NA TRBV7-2 CASSLARRGRTIF TGTGCCAGCAGCTTAGCGCGGCGGGGGCGTACCATATTC
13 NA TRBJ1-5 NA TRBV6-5 CASAVVSSQPQHF TGTGCCAGCGCGGTCGTATCTAGCCAGCCCCAGCATTTT
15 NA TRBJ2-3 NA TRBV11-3 CASSFVQLATDTQYF TGTGCCAGCAGCTTTGTCCAACTAGCAACAGATACGCAGTATTTT
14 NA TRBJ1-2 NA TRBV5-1 CASKSSGSGYGYTF TGCGCCAGCAAATCCTCTGGTTCGGGCTATGGCTACACCTTC
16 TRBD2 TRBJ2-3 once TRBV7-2 CASSSQAGVSADTQYF TGTGCCAGCAGCTCGCAGGCGGGAGTCTCGGCAGATACGCAGTATTTT
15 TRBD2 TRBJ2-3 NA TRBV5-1 CASSSQGLGPDTQYF TGCGCCAGCAGCTCCCAGGGACTAGGCCCCGATACGCAGTATTTT
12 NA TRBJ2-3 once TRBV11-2 CASSLVADTQYF TGTGCCAGCAGCTTAGTGGCTGATACGCAGTATTTT
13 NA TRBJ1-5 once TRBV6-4 CASSQWPNQPQHF TGTGCCAGCAGCCAATGGCCCAATCAGCCCCAGCATTTT
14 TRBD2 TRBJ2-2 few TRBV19 CASSLSGGTGELFF TGTGCCAGTAGTCTCAGCGGGGGCACCGGGGAGCTGTTTTTT
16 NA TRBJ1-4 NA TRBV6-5 CASSYTGGQPNEKLFF TGTGCCAGCAGTTACACGGGGGGGCAGCCTAATGAAAAACTGTTTTTT
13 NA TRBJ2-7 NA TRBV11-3 CASSLGTEYEQYF TGTGCCAGCAGCTTAGGGACAGAGTACGAGCAGTACTTC
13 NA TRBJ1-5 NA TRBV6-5 CASTTDYLQPQHF TGTGCCAGCACTACCGATTACCTTCAGCCCCAGCATTTT
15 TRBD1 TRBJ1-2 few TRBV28 CASSLTGQGDYGYTF TGTGCCAGCAGTTTAACGGGACAGGGAGATTATGGCTACACCTTC
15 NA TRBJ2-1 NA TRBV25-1 CASRATGFTYNEQFF TGTGCCAGCAGAGCAACAGGATTCACCTACAATGAGCAGTTCTTC
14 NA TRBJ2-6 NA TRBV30 CAWSSGSGANVLTF TGTGCCTGGAGTAGCGGCTCTGGGGCCAACGTCCTGACTTTC
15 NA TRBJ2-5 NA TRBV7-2 CASSPTRLAQETQYF TGTGCCAGCAGCCCCACCCGGCTAGCCCAAGAGACCCAGTACTTC
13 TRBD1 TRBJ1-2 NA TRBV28 CASRQGSDYGYTF TGTGCCAGCCGACAGGGGTCGGACTATGGCTACACCTTC
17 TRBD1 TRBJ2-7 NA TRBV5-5 CASSLGGGQGFSYEQYF TGTGCCAGCAGCTTGGGAGGGGGACAGGGCTTCTCCTACGAGCAGTACTTC
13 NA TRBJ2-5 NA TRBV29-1 CSAGGLGGETQYF TGCAGCGCCGGAGGATTGGGGGGAGAGACCCAGTACTTC
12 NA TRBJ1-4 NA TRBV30 CAWSVQGEKLFF TGTGCCTGGAGTGTTCAGGGGGAAAAACTGTTTTTT
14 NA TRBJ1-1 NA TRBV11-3 CASSSGGAGTEAFF TGTGCCAGCAGCTCGGGGGGCGCGGGCACTGAAGCTTTCTTT
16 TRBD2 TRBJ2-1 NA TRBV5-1 CASSAGVGSSYNEQFF TGCGCCAGCAGCGCGGGGGTAGGGAGCTCCTACAATGAGCAGTTCTTC
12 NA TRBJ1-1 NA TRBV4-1 CASSRGNTEAFF TGCGCCAGCAGCCGAGGGAACACTGAAGCTTTCTTT
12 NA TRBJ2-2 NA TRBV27 CASSLTAGELFF TGTGCCAGCAGTTTAACAGCTGGGGAGCTGTTTTTT
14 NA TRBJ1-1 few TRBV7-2 CASSSNGGRTEAFF TGTGCCAGCAGCTCTAACGGGGGGCGGACTGAAGCTTTCTTT